Listed below are T cell receptor beta chains from one sample, sequenced in a study of shared clonotypes between healthy human individuals. Sequencing was performed with immunoSEQ multiplex PCR; in TCRdb, only in-frame clones are kept and a portion is missing. The sample gives 2 million to 2.5 million clones, about 95% of which show up once; 0.85% to 1.2% is in the top ten. Sequenced input: naive CD8+ T cells sorted from blood. Receptors were obtained from a man between 18 and 35 years old in good health. CDR3s include the opening cysteine and the closing phenylalanine or tryptophan.

v_gene	CDR3aa
TRBV7-8	CASSSHSGGLTDTQYF
TRBV1	CTSSQGKVLAKNIQYF
TRBV27	CASSLSIIGETQYF
TRBV11-2	CASSEQKGQGENIQYF
TRBV7-8	CASRGDGYQETQYF
TRBV18	CASSPLDLTGFYGYTF
TRBV30	CAWSLSPRLAGDYEQYF
TRBV7-9	CASSPQNLNTEAFF
TRBV27	CASSWTGTEQYF
TRBV7-2	CASSFTSSYEQYF
TRBV5-1	CASTAGTNSYEQYF
TRBV11-2	CASSLTGYEQYF
TRBV27	CASSLGGQGADTQYF
TRBV4-1	CASSLQGGDGYTF